A selection of T cell receptor beta chains follows, all from one sample in a study of cytomegalovirus exposure and HLA in healthy donors. Sequencing was performed with immunoSEQ multiplex PCR; in TCRdb, only in-frame clones are kept and a portion is missing. Found here are some 200,000 clones, 65% to 90% of them singletons; the top ten hold roughly 6%. The specimen sequenced was PBMCs. These receptors were obtained from a man aged 35-49 years in good health and CMV-seropositive. Each CDR3 is given with its conserved first and last residue. The order of the fields is J gene, V gene, D gene, clone size, CDR3 protein, CDR3 DNA. D genes are given only for firm matches. Size tells how often a clone was seen (once, few, many) or the class of an expanded clone, and some rows leave it out.

>TRBJ1-1|TRBV25-1|TRBD1|NA
CASSEWDRANTEAFF
TGTGCCAGCAGTGAATGGGACAGGGCGAACACTGAAGCTTTCTTT
>TRBJ2-1|TRBV27|NA|once
CASSSSRLVDEQFF
TGTGCCAGCAGTTCCTCACGACTCGTGGATGAGCAGTTCTTC
>TRBJ2-5|TRBV6-5|TRBD1|NA
CATNRQGATQETQYF
TGTGCCACCAACCGACAGGGGGCGACCCAAGAGACCCAGTACTTC
>TRBJ2-7|TRBV13|NA|NA
CASSHDGQNAYEQYF
TGTGCCAGCAGCCACGATGGACAGAACGCCTACGAGCAGTACTTC
>TRBJ2-7|TRBV7-2|TRBD1|NA
CASTLSGTGGSYEQYF
TGTGCCAGCACCCTATCGGGGACAGGGGGGTCCTACGAGCAGTACTTC
>TRBJ1-1|TRBV6-5|NA|NA
CACRRGTIGTEAFF
TGTGCCTGCCGGCGGGGGACAATTGGCACTGAAGCTTTCTTT
>TRBJ2-7|TRBV27|TRBD1|NA
CASHRDSDYEQYF
TGTGCCAGCCATCGGGACAGTGACTACGAGCAGTACTTC
>TRBJ1-2|TRBV11-2|NA|NA
CASSLKGDGRYYGYTF
TGTGCCAGCAGCTTAAAGGGGGACGGCAGATACTATGGCTACACCTTC
>TRBJ2-7|TRBV11-2|NA|once
CASSRKQSGSLYEQYF
TGTGCCAGCAGCCGAAAGCAATCCGGGTCCCTTTACGAGCAGTACTTC
>TRBJ1-1|TRBV7-9|TRBD1|NA
CASSSGQFSTNTEAFF
TGTGCCAGCAGCTCGGGACAGTTCTCTACGAACACTGAAGCTTTCTTT
>TRBJ1-2|TRBV27|TRBD1|NA
CASSLGPSQGNYGYTF
TGTGCCAGCAGTTTGGGACCGTCACAGGGGAACTATGGCTACACCTTC
>TRBJ2-7|TRBV6-1|NA|NA
CASSEQGGSYEQYF
TGTGCCAGCAGTGAACAGGGGGGCTCCTACGAGCAGTACTTC
>TRBJ2-7|TRBV5-1|NA|NA
CASSATGTAGYEQYF
TGCGCCAGCAGCGCCACCGGGACGGCGGGGTACGAGCAGTACTTC
>TRBJ2-7|TRBV11-3|TRBD1|NA
CASSPNRGYEQYF
TGTGCCAGCAGCCCAAACAGGGGCTACGAGCAGTACTTC
>TRBJ2-7|TRBV5-6|NA|NA
CASSSGGPSEQYF
TGTGCCAGCAGCTCGGGGGGCCCCTCCGAGCAGTACTTC
>TRBJ1-1|TRBV19|TRBD1|NA
CASSKPQGPDTEAFF
TGTGCCAGTAGTAAACCACAGGGGCCGGACACTGAAGCTTTCTTT
>TRBJ1-1|TRBV5-6|NA|few
CASSLQTEAFF
TGTGCCAGCAGCTTGCAGACTGAAGCTTTCTTT
>TRBJ2-3|TRBV27|TRBD1|NA
CASSVDRVSTDTQYF
TGTGCCAGCAGCGTCGACAGGGTGAGCACAGATACGCAGTATTTT
>TRBJ2-3|TRBV18|TRBD1|NA
CASSQTRQGGTDTQYF
TGTGCCAGCTCACAAACCCGACAGGGTGGAACAGATACGCAGTATTTT
>TRBJ1-1|TRBV4-1|TRBD1|NA
CASSQPGQGNTEAFF
TGCGCCAGCAGCCAGCCGGGACAGGGGAACACTGAAGCTTTCTTT
>TRBJ1-2|TRBV4-3|NA|NA
CASSQVGAGLDGYTF
TGCGCCAGCAGCCAAGTGGGGGCAGGATTGGATGGCTACACCTTC
>TRBJ1-2|TRBV30|NA|NA
CAWTADSRYNGYTF
TGTGCCTGGACGGCCGACAGCCGATATAATGGCTACACCTTC
>TRBJ1-5|TRBV7-2|NA|NA
CASSEYSGDRPQHF
TGTGCCAGCAGCGAATACTCAGGCGATCGGCCCCAGCATTTT
>TRBJ2-7|TRBV5-6|TRBD1|NA
CASSFSWPGQTIYEQYF
TGTGCCAGCAGCTTCAGTTGGCCGGGACAGACGATCTACGAGCAGTACTTC
>TRBJ2-3|TRBV9|TRBD2|NA
CASSFSSGGQDTQYF
TGTGCCAGCAGCTTTTCTAGCGGGGGTCAGGATACGCAGTATTTT
>TRBJ2-1|TRBV19|NA|NA
CASSISPPSSYNEQFF
TGTGCCAGTAGTATATCACCTCCGAGCTCCTACAATGAGCAGTTCTTC
>TRBJ2-1|TRBV6-6|TRBD2|few
CASSSGLAGGNEQFF
TGTGCCAGCAGTTCCGGACTAGCGGGGGGGAATGAGCAGTTCTTC
>TRBJ1-1|TRBV19|TRBD1|NA
CASSPRTGALNTEAFF
TGTGCCAGTAGTCCCCGGACAGGGGCCCTGAACACTGAAGCTTTCTTT
>TRBJ2-2|TRBV6-1|TRBD2|NA
CASSSPGGAIGELFF
TGTGCCAGCAGTTCCCCCGGGGGGGCAATCGGGGAGCTGTTTTTT
>TRBJ2-5|TRBV28|TRBD2|NA
CASSVLAGGRETQYF
TGTGCCAGCAGTGTACTAGCGGGGGGGCGGGAGACCCAGTACTTC
>TRBJ2-7|TRBV5-5|NA|NA
CASSLLPALGSSSYEQYF
TGTGCCAGCAGCCTTCTCCCTGCCCTTGGCTCAAGCTCCTACGAGCAGTACTTC
>TRBJ2-7|TRBV9|TRBD1|NA
CASSGTEIYEQYF
TGTGCCAGCTCCGGGACAGAGATATACGAGCAGTACTTC
>TRBJ2-7|TRBV15|TRBD1|NA
CATSSAGTGATYEQYF
TGTGCCACCAGCAGCGCCGGGACAGGTGCTACCTACGAGCAGTACTTC
>TRBJ2-7|TRBV5-1|TRBD1|NA
CASNWGDRGSYEQYF
TGCGCCAGCAATTGGGGAGACAGGGGCTCCTACGAGCAGTACTTC
>TRBJ2-5|TRBV14|NA|NA
CASSSPGIPGETQYF
TGTGCCAGCAGTTCCCCGGGGATTCCGGGAGAGACCCAGTACTTC
>TRBJ2-7|TRBV5-1|TRBD1|few
CASSLGDRGFEQYF
TGCGCCAGCAGCTTGGGGGACAGGGGGTTTGAGCAGTACTTC
>TRBJ1-1|TRBV5-6|TRBD1|NA
CASSWTRDRNTEAFF
TGTGCCAGCAGCTGGACCCGGGACAGGAACACTGAAGCTTTCTTT
>TRBJ2-1|TRBV5-1|NA|NA
CASSSLGGDSYNEQFF
TGCGCCAGCAGTAGCTTAGGCGGGGACTCCTACAATGAGCAGTTCTTC
>TRBJ1-2|TRBV9|NA|NA
CASSVDTGGYGYTF
TGTGCCAGCAGCGTAGATACGGGGGGGTATGGCTACACCTTC
>TRBJ2-3|TRBV11-2|TRBD1|NA
CASSRTGVMTDTQYF
TGTGCCAGCAGCCGGACAGGGGTTATGACAGATACGCAGTATTTT
>TRBJ1-3|TRBV7-6|NA|NA
CASSQDSVVSGNTIYF
TGTGCCAGCAGCCAGGACAGTGTCGTCTCTGGAAACACCATATATTTT
>TRBJ1-3|TRBV11-2|NA|NA
CASSLASGLGARNTIYF
TGTGCCAGCAGCTTGGCCTCGGGTCTAGGGGCGAGAAACACCATATATTTT
>TRBJ1-4|TRBV13|NA|NA
CASSVRDGAGELFF
TGTGCCAGCAGCGTTAGGGACGGGGCAGGGGAACTGTTTTTT
>TRBJ2-1|TRBV9|TRBD2|NA
CASSDGGSSYNEQFF
TGTGCCAGCAGCGACGGGGGGAGCTCCTACAATGAGCAGTTCTTC
>TRBJ2-1|TRBV19|TRBD2|NA
CASSIAGLAGAYNEQFF
TGTGCCAGTAGTATCGCCGGACTAGCGGGGGCCTACAATGAGCAGTTCTTC
>TRBJ2-5|TRBV6-1|TRBD2|NA
CASKKRGDQETQYF
TGTGCCAGCAAAAAGCGGGGGGACCAAGAGACCCAGTACTTC
>TRBJ1-5|TRBV5-8|TRBD1|NA
CASSKGQGNNQPQHF
TGTGCCAGCAGCAAGGGACAGGGTAACAATCAGCCCCAGCATTTT
>TRBJ1-4|TRBV14|NA|few
CASSRPREKLFF
TGTGCCAGCTCGAGGCCGCGTGAAAAACTGTTTTTT
>TRBJ2-3|TRBV10-3|NA|NA
CAISEGHPGDTQYF
TGTGCCATCTCAGAGGGACATCCAGGAGATACGCAGTATTTT
>TRBJ2-1|TRBV11-2|TRBD2|NA
CASSLQRGVYNEQFF
TGTGCCAGCAGCTTACAGCGGGGGGTGTACAATGAGCAGTTCTTC
>TRBJ1-1|TRBV25-1|TRBD1|NA
CASRGTGNTEAFF
TGTGCCAGCAGAGGGACAGGGAACACTGAAGCTTTCTTT
>TRBJ1-1|TRBV7-2|NA|NA
CASSPQRVLNTEAFF
TGTGCCAGCAGCCCCCAGCGGGTTCTGAACACTGAAGCTTTCTTT